The 17 T cell receptor beta chains given below trace back to one sample, sequenced in a study of blood T cell repertoires in COVID-19. The table came from immunoSEQ multiplex PCR; TCRdb's copy has only in-frame clones and leaves some out. The sample lists about 77,000 clones, about 80% occurring once. Sequences were obtained from peripheral blood. All receptors derive from a woman aged 70-85 years with acute or convalescent COVID-19.

The chain recombines TRBV7-2 with TRBJ1-5; D unclear. Trimming took off 0 bases at V and 6 bases at J, with 12 bases between the two ends. CDR3 length: 15 residues. Per the germline V gene, CDR1 is SGHTA and CDR2 is FQGNSA. CDR3 region: CASSLAAPRSQPQHF. The CDR3 DNA sequence: TGTGCCAGCAGCTTAGCAGCCCCCCGGTCTCAGCCCCAGCATTTT.

The gene calls are TRBV19 and TRBJ1-4, with a weak D call TRBD1 (6 bases). CDR1 and CDR2 from the germline V gene are LNHDA and SQIVND (reference sequence). The CDR3 has 13 residues. V shed 1 base and J shed 14 bases, with 14 bases lying between them. The CDR3 nucleotides are TGTGCCAGTAGTATAGGCCAGAGAGGGGGTCTGTTTTTT. Protein product: CASSIGQRGGLFF.

The chain uses TRBV3-1 (or the pseudogene TRBV3-2) and TRBJ1-1, with 7 nucleotides matching TRBD1. The V gene's germline CDR1 is LGHDT and CDR2 YNNKEL (reference sequence). This CDR3 has 18 amino acids. The J segment lost 2 bases and the V segment lost 2 bases, leaving 14 bases of the junction unmatched. The CDR3 region has the DNA TGTGCCAGCAGCCAAATCTCTATTCGTACAGGGGAAAACACTGAAGCTTTCTTT. This encodes CASSQISIRTGENTEAFF.

The V gene is TRBV19, the J gene TRBJ1-2; 7 nucleotides align to TRBD1. The CDR3 spans 13 residues. With 6 bases clipped from V and 6 bases from J, the junction kept 7 bases outside the gene matches. Germline V gene lookup returns CDR1 LNHDA and CDR2 SQIVND (reference sequence). As DNA, the CDR3 is TGTGCCAGTAGATCCGGGACAGACAATGGCTACACCTTC. Translation: CASRSGTDNGYTF. The full variable domain, completed using reference TRBV19 and TRBJ1-2, is DGGITQSPKYLFRKEGQNVTLSCEQNLNHDAMYWYRQDPGQGLRLIYYSQIVNDFQKGDIAEGYSVSREKKESFPLTVTSAQKNPTAFYLCASRSGTDNGYTFGSGTRLTVV.

V usage is TRBV10-3 and J usage is TRBJ1-3; tentative D call: TRBD1 (5 bases). Germline-derived CDR1 and CDR2 are ENHRY and SYGVKD. CDR3 length: 14 amino acids. V was pared by 5 bases and J by 0 bases, with 8 bases between. CDR3 residues: CAISRGSSGNTIYF. CDR3 in DNA: TGTGCCATCAGTCGGGGGAGCTCTGGAAACACCATATATTTT.

The V gene is TRBV7-2, the J gene TRBJ2-4, with D uncertain. Germline V gives CDR1 SGHTA, CDR2 FQGNSA. The CDR3 sequence is 19 residues long. The ends were cut back, 2 bases at V and 3 bases at J, with 23 bases in the middle. The CDR3 region has the DNA TGTGCCAGCAGCTTAATACCTAACCGCGACTCGCGAAGCAAAAACATTCAGTACTTC. This codes for CASSLIPNRDSRSKNIQYF.

The V gene is TRBV27, the J gene TRBJ1-1; D unclear. V was clipped by 3 bases and J by 1 base, with 9 bases between them. Per the germline V gene, CDR1 is MNHEY and CDR2 is SMNVEV (reference sequence). The CDR3 is made up of 14 amino acids. The CDR3 loop reads CASSFRQQNTEAFF. CDR3 nucleotides: TGTGCCAGCAGTTTTCGACAACAGAACACTGAAGCTTTCTTT.

The chain carries TRBV27 and TRBJ1-2; 7 nucleotides agree with TRBD1. CDR3 length: 14 residues. Trimming removed 0 bases from V and 8 bases from J; junction bases left unmatched: 6. Per germline, CDR1 MNHEY and CDR2 SMNVEV (reference sequence). The CDR3: CASSLSGTAYGYTF. In nucleotides, the CDR3 is TGTGCCAGCAGTTTATCGGGGACAGCCTACGGCTACACCTTC.

The J gene is TRBJ2-1, the V gene TRBV9; the match to TRBD1 covers 10 bases. Germline V gives CDR1 SGDLS, CDR2 YYNGEE. V shed 3 bases, J shed 5 bases, and the junction held 11 bases outside the gene matches. The CDR3 has 17 residues. The DNA of the CDR3 is TGTGCCAGCAGCGCACAGGGACAGGGGAAACCGAACAATGAGCAGTTCTTC. Protein sequence: CASSAQGQGKPNNEQFF. The full variable domain, with the rest looked up from reference TRBV9 and TRBJ2-1, is DSGVTQTPKHLITATGQRVTLRCSPRSGDLSVYWYQQSLDQGLQFLIQYYNGEERAKGNILERFSAQQFPDLHSELNLSSLELGDSALYFCASSAQGQGKPNNEQFFGPGTRLTVL.

The chain recombines TRBV4-2 with TRBJ1-2, with D tentatively TRBD1 (5 bases). Germline V gene data show CDR1 as LGHNA and CDR2 as YNFKEQ. This CDR3 contains 16 residues. Deletions cut 4 bases from V and 5 bases from J, with 20 bases between. CDR3 sequence: CASSPLGGELGYGYTF. The CDR3 DNA is TGTGCCAGCAGCCCCCTGGGAGGGGAGCTAGGGTATGGCTACACCTTC.

This chain joins TRBV12-3 or TRBV12-4 and TRBJ1-1; perhaps TRBD1 as D (5 bases). Trimming stripped 7 bases from V and 5 bases from J, with 14 bases between. The CDR3 loop spans 13 amino acids. CDR3 nucleotides: TGTGCCAGCACCCCCCAGGGTATGACTGAAGCTTTCTTT. Translation gives CASTPQGMTEAFF.

The chain is built from TRBV6-2 or TRBV6-3 and TRBJ2-7; tentative D call: TRBD1 (6 bases). The ends were cut back, 5 bases at V and 5 bases at J, with 10 bases in the middle. The CDR3 is 12 residues long. The germline V gene has CDR1 MNHEY and CDR2 SVGEGT. CDR3 sequence reads: CASSPGANEQYF. Here the CDR3 DNA reads TGTGCCAGCAGTCCAGGGGCGAACGAGCAGTACTTC.

The chain links TRBV5-1 to TRBJ2-2, with D unresolved. The V gene lost 1 base and the J gene lost 6 bases, with 13 bases spanning the gap. This CDR3 is built from 15 residues. Looked up from germline, CDR1 is SGHRS and CDR2 is YFSETQ. Written as DNA, the CDR3 is TGCGCCAGCAGCTTGTCCTTCGGGTTCGCCGGGGAGCTGTTTTTT. Translated, it gives CASSLSFGFAGELFF.

This clone was found once. V gene TRBV6-5 combines with J gene TRBJ2-2; unclear D gene. Germline V gene sequence: CDR1 MNHEY, CDR2 SVGAGI. V was trimmed by 1 base and J by 0 bases, leaving 6 bases between them. This CDR3 has 15 residues. As DNA, the CDR3 is TGTGCCAGCAGTTACTTGGCCTCGAACACCGGGGAGCTGTTTTTT. Its translation: CASSYLASNTGELFF.

This chain uses TRBV7-6 with TRBJ1-2, with a weak D call TRBD1 (6 bases). Trimming shortened V by 0 bases and J by 2 bases, and 10 bases separated the two germline ends. Germline loops: CDR1 SGHVS, CDR2 FNYEAQ. The CDR3 loop spans 15 amino acids. The CDR3 DNA reads as TGTGCCAGCAGCTTAGCGGCAGGGGTCAACTATGGCTACACCTTC. Residues: CASSLAAGVNYGYTF.

This clone was observed a single time. This chain joins TRBV19 and TRBJ2-2, with D uncertain. The CDR3 runs 15 residues. CDR1 and CDR2 (germline): LNHDA, SQIVND (reference sequence). V was clipped by 5 bases and J by 7 bases, with 17 bases between them. The CDR3 reads CASSLGVLINGELFF. The CDR3 nucleotides are TGTGCCAGTAGTCTCGGAGTCTTGATAAACGGGGAGCTGTTTTTT.

This rearrangement joins TRBV19 to TRBJ1-2; 10 positions agree with TRBD1. This CDR3 is built from 13 residues. Germline-derived CDR1 and CDR2 are LNHDA and SQIVND (reference sequence). V dropped 7 bases and J dropped 5; count of bases not matched to a gene: 4. In DNA form, the CDR3 reads TGTGCCAGTACCGACAGGGGGCATTATGGCTACACCTTC. Translated: CASTDRGHYGYTF.